Listed here are 10 T cell receptor beta chains from one sample, sequenced in a study of cytomegalovirus exposure and HLA in healthy donors. Method: immunoSEQ multiplex PCR; TCRdb's copy keeps in-frame clones and lacks some. The repertoire holds some 140,000 clones, with around 84% as singletons. Sequenced input: PBMCs. All receptors derive from a human donor in good health.

The chain employs TRBV10-2 and TRBJ2-7; perhaps TRBD2 as D (6 bases). There are 14 residues in the CDR3. V was trimmed by 8 bases and J by 0 bases, leaving 14 bases between them. Germline CDR1 reads WSHSY; CDR2 reads SAAADI. CDR3 nucleotides: TGCGCCAGCCGCGCCGGGGGTAGCTCCTACGAGCAGTACTTC. Residues: CASRAGGSSYEQYF.

V and J are TRBV15 and TRBJ2-1, with 8 bases lining up with TRBD1. The germline gives CDR1 LNHNV, CDR2 YYDKDF (reference sequence). The length of the CDR3 is 15 residues. The J segment lost 4 bases and the V segment lost 3 bases, leaving 5 bases of the junction unmatched. The DNA of the CDR3 is TGTGCCACCAGCAGGGGACGGACAGGGTACAATGAGCAGTTCTTC. This gives the protein CATSRGRTGYNEQFF.

The chain has TRBV6-6 and TRBJ1-1; TRBD1 agrees at 8 bases. This CDR3 spans 15 amino acids. V lost 0 bases, J lost 7 bases, and 7 bases stayed unmatched. Germline V gene lookup returns CDR1 MNHNY and CDR2 SVGAGI (reference sequence). CDR3 loop: CASSYSPGGVLEAFF. Here the CDR3 DNA reads TGTGCCAGCAGTTACTCGCCAGGGGGCGTCCTTGAAGCTTTCTTT.

The chain recombines TRBV6-5 with TRBJ1-2; D is ambiguous. The germline V and J ends were trimmed by 6 bases and 2 bases, with 10 bases remaining between them. The CDR3 loop spans 13 amino acids. Germline V gene lookup returns CDR1 MNHEY and CDR2 SVGAGI. CDR3: CASRRSGNYGYTF. In DNA, the CDR3 is TGTGCCAGCAGGCGTTCCGGGAACTATGGCTACACCTTC.

V is TRBV30 and J is TRBJ1-4, with 8 bases aligning to TRBD1. Germline V lookup: CDR1 GTSNPN, CDR2 SVGIG (reference sequence). The junction had 5 bases not matched to a gene; V was cut back by 2 bases and J by 3 bases. The CDR3 is 15 amino acids. As DNA, the CDR3 is TGTGCCTGGAGTATCCGACAGGGGTCTAATGAAAAACTGTTTTTT. Translating gives CAWSIRQGSNEKLFF.

The chain is built from TRBV5-1 and TRBJ1-5; tentative D call: TRBD1 (6 bases). Germline CDR1 SGHRS, CDR2 YFSETQ. The V and J ends lost 4 bases and 7 bases respectively, with 12 bases between them. The CDR3 consists of 13 residues. CDR3 nucleotides: TGCGCCAGCAGCCTGCGTCAGGGGCAGCCCCAGCATTTT. Translated, it gives CASSLRQGQPQHF.

The V gene is TRBV19, the J gene TRBJ1-5, with TRBD1 matching over 8 bases. The germline V gene encodes CDR1 LNHDA and CDR2 SQIVND (reference sequence). CDR3 length: 15 amino acids. J lost 2 bases, V lost 8 bases, and 8 bases had no gene match. CDR3 amino acids: CASLDRDRGNQPQHF. In nucleotides, the CDR3 is TGTGCCAGTTTGGACAGGGATCGGGGCAATCAGCCCCAGCATTTT.

CDR3 DNA sequence: TGTGCCAGCAGTCACAGGTTTGACTATGGCTACACCTTC. Translating gives CASSHRFDYGYTF. The chain uses TRBV2 and TRBJ1-2; possible D gene TRBD1, 5 bases. The ends were cut back, 5 bases at V and 3 bases at J, with 10 bases in the middle. Germline V gene sequence: CDR1 SNHLY, CDR2 FYNNEI. The CDR3 has 13 amino acids.

The V gene is TRBV18, the J gene TRBJ1-1; 7 bases align to TRBD1. The CDR3 length is 13 residues. Trimming took 6 bases from V and 4 from J; bases not matched to a gene: 5. Germline CDR1 KGHSH, CDR2 LQKENI. The CDR3 coding sequence is TGTGCCAGCTCGTACAGGGGTACCACTGAAGCTTTCTTT. The encoded protein is CASSYRGTTEAFF.

This clone was recorded only once. The CDR3 spells CASSEDRGSYNEQFF. The DNA of the CDR3 is TGTGCCAGCAGTGAAGACAGGGGCTCCTACAATGAGCAGTTCTTC. This rearrangement joins TRBV6-1 to TRBJ2-1; 7 nucleotides match TRBD1. V was pared by 1 base and J by 0 bases, with 0 bases of the junction left unmatched. The CDR3 sequence is 15 residues long. Germline assignment: CDR1 MNHNS and CDR2 SASEGT.